The 29 T cell receptor beta chains below all came from one sample that was sequenced in a study of molecular identifiers for immune sequencing clone quantification (dated by TCRdb to between 2017 and 2018). Library method: PCR. TCRdb shows the sequencer as Illumina HiSeq 4000. In-frame beta chains were kept once TCRdb had trimmed the public reads at Q25 with fastp and called clones with MiXCR. Rows with a matching CDR3 protein are joined into one entry that keeps the most common DNA and genes. The sample contains 60,000 to 75,000 distinct CDR3 sequences, about a fifth of them found a single time. More than 1.4% of the sample rests with the top ten. The sequencing input was naive CD8+ T cells from blood, with Jurkat cell RNA spiked in. Reading the label with the study, this specimen's cell subset or site is: FACS-sorted CD8+CD4-CCR7+CD45RA+ naive T cells. These receptors came from a human donor in good health. Some libraries in this study had Jurkat cell RNA spiked in.

The chain has TRBV5-5 and TRBJ2-7; D gene unclear. The CDR3 sequence is 13 residues long. Deletions cut 4 bases from V and 2 bases from J, with 10 bases between. Looked up from germline, CDR1 is SGHKS and CDR2 is YYEKEE (reference sequence). The CDR3 DNA reads as TGTGCCAGCAGCCTCGGGTACCCCTACGAGCAGTACTTC. Amino acids: CASSLGYPYEQYF.

In this sample, this clonotype turned up a few times. CDR3 sequence (DNA): TGTGCCAGCAGTTTAGTTACGGGAAGGCATGAGCAGTTCTTC. This gives the protein CASSLVTGRHEQFF. The chain couples TRBV27 to TRBJ2-1; D may be TRBD2 (5 bases). From germline, CDR1 is MNHEY and CDR2 SMNVEV (reference sequence). This CDR3 is 14 amino acids long. Trimming shortened V by 2 bases and J by 8 bases, and 13 bases separated the two germline ends.

This chain links TRBV11-2 with TRBJ2-2; 7 nucleotides agree with TRBD1. The ends lost 5 bases at V and 2 bases at J; junction bases unmatched: 8. The germline V gene has CDR1 SGHAT and CDR2 FQNNGV. The CDR3 has 16 residues. This CDR3 is CASSLGRGFNTGELFF. CDR3 in DNA: TGTGCCAGCAGCCTCGGCAGGGGGTTCAACACCGGGGAGCTGTTTTTT.

The V and J genes are TRBV5-1 and TRBJ2-2; D gene uncertain. Germline V gene lookup returns CDR1 SGHRS and CDR2 YFSETQ. V lost 2 bases to trimming and J lost 4 bases, with 15 bases between them. The CDR3 sequence is 16 residues long. The CDR3 bases are TGCGCCAGCAGCTTTACCCGGCCATCGGGCACCGGGGAGCTGTTTTTT. It specifies CASSFTRPSGTGELFF.

This clonotype occurred many times. The V and J genes are TRBV19 and TRBJ2-5; no clear D gene. CDR3 length: 15 amino acids. Germline V gene data show CDR1 as LNHDA and CDR2 as SQIVND (reference sequence). Trimming left V 11 bases short and J 1 base short, with 20 bases between. CDR3 in amino acids: CAAPARSASQETQYF. The CDR3 DNA reads TGTGCCGCCCCCGCGAGGAGCGCCAGCCAAGAGACCCAGTACTTC.

This clonotype was detected many times. The chain combines TRBV5-1 with TRBJ2-3; D call uncertain. Germline-derived CDR1 and CDR2 are SGHRS and YFSETQ. The CDR3 has 11 amino acids. Trimming pared 5 bases from V and 0 bases from J, leaving 1 base between. The CDR3 bases are TGCGCCAGCAGGAGCACAGATACGCAGTATTTT. Protein sequence: CASRSTDTQYF.

As concerns this clonotype: Possible read error: a much larger clone is one base away. The rearrangement links TRBV2 to TRBJ1-5; perhaps TRBD1 as D (5 bases). Germline-derived CDR1 and CDR2 are SNHLY and FYNNEI. V was cut by 7 bases and J by 5 bases, with 9 bases left in between. The CDR3 is 12 amino acids. Here the CDR3 reads CASKTVYQPQHF. For the CDR3, the DNA is TGTGCCAGCAAGACAGTCTATCAGCCCCAGCATTTT.

This clonotype has ten or more counts. The chain links TRBV13 to TRBJ1-1, with TRBD1 as a possible D gene (5 bases). This CDR3 has 16 residues. V lost 2 bases and J 4 bases, leaving 17 bases between the germline ends. From germline, CDR1 is PRHDT and CDR2 FYEKMQ (reference sequence). DNA of the CDR3: TGTGCCAGCAGCTTAAAACAGGTGGGGCTTGGCACTGAAGCTTTCTTT. This codes for CASSLKQVGLGTEAFF.

This clonotype was counted between two and nine times. The gene calls are TRBV6-2 or TRBV6-3 and TRBJ2-3, with D perhaps matching TRBD1 (6 bases). V lost 7 bases to trimming and J lost 6 bases, with 8 bases between them. Per germline, CDR1 MNHEY and CDR2 SVGEGT. The CDR3 is 11 amino acids. The CDR3 sequence is CASTQGDTQYF. CDR3 sequence (DNA): TGTGCCAGCACCCAGGGGGATACGCAGTATTTT.

CDR3 region: CAWSLTGGAYGYTF. The CDR3, as DNA: TGTGCCTGGAGTTTGACAGGAGGGGCCTATGGCTACACCTTC. The chain has TRBV30 and TRBJ1-2; weak D call: TRBD1 (6 bases). V shed 2 bases and J shed 4 bases, with 14 bases lying between them. Germline CDR1 is GTSNPN and CDR2 is SVGIG (reference sequence). CDR3 size: 14 residues. The full variable domain, in which reference TRBV30 and TRBJ1-2 provide the parts outside the CDR3, is SQTIHQWPATLVQPVGSPLSLECTVEGTSNPNLYWYRQAAGRGLQLLFYSVGIGQISSEVPQNLSASRPQDRQFILSSKKLLLSDSGFYLCAWSLTGGAYGYTFGSGTRLTVV.

This clonotype came up a few times. The gene calls are TRBV19 and TRBJ2-3; D uncertain. The CDR3 runs 14 residues. The V end lost 5 bases, the J end lost 1 base, and 10 bases lay between the germline ends. Germline V lookup: CDR1 LNHDA, CDR2 SQIVND (reference sequence). The CDR3 nucleotides are TGTGCCAGTAGTCTACTGTTCGGCACAGATACGCAGTATTTT. This sequence encodes CASSLLFGTDTQYF.

This clonotype was seen many times. The chain employs TRBV29-1 and TRBJ2-5, with a weak D call TRBD1 (5 bases). Trimming pared 7 bases from V and 4 bases from J, leaving 16 bases between. The CDR3 covers 13 residues. Germline CDR1 SQVTM, CDR2 ANQGSEA. CDR3 nucleotide sequence: TGCAGCGCAACTCCGATCCAGGGAGAGACCCAGTACTTC. Its protein is CSATPIQGETQYF.

For this clonotype: A single base separates this from a much larger clone, so it may be a read error. The V gene is TRBV5-1, the J gene TRBJ2-7; D is unclear. The CDR3 contains 13 residues. V was shortened by 1 base and J by 2 bases, with 7 bases between the two germline ends. From germline, CDR1 is SGHRS and CDR2 YFSETQ. CDR3 loop: CASSLFLTYEQYF. CDR3 nucleotide sequence: TGCGCCAGCAGCTTGTTTTTAACCTACGAGCAGTACTTC.

On this clonotype: This may be a read error: a much more frequent sequence differs by one nucleotide. CDR3 amino acids: CASSLVGLGPNEQVF. The CDR3 DNA reads TGTGCCAGCAGCTTAGTGGGACTAGGGCCCAATGAGCAGGTCTTC. This chain links TRBV7-8 with TRBJ2-1; the match to TRBD2 covers 8 bases. The CDR3 runs to 15 residues. Germline values: CDR1 SGHVS, CDR2 FQNEAQ.

This clonotype was detected ten times or more. V is TRBV27 and J is TRBJ1-1, with D tentatively TRBD1 (5 bases). V gave up 4 bases and J gave up 4 bases, with 10 bases separating them. The CDR3 has 13 amino acids. Looked up from germline, CDR1 is MNHEY and CDR2 is SMNVEV (reference sequence). The CDR3 DNA sequence: TGTGCCAGCAGTTCGTACCAGGGCACTGAAGCTTTCTTT. Translating gives CASSSYQGTEAFF.

In DNA, the CDR3 is TGCGCCAGCAGCCAAGAGTGGCGGACGAACACCGGGGAGCTGTTTTTT. Its protein product is CASSQEWRTNTGELFF. The V and J genes are TRBV4-1 and TRBJ2-2; no clear D gene. The CDR3 runs 16 residues. V lost 0 bases and J 0 bases, leaving 8 bases between the germline ends. CDR1 and CDR2 (germline): MGHRA, YSYEKL.

This clonotype showed up many times. The CDR3 nucleotides read TGTGCCAGTAGTACTTCTAGGGCAGATACGCAGTATTTT. Amino acids: CASSTSRADTQYF. The J gene is TRBJ2-3, the V gene TRBV19; D uncertain. CDR3 length: 13 residues. The germline gives CDR1 LNHDA, CDR2 SQIVND (reference sequence). V lost 4 bases and J 4 bases, leaving 9 bases between the germline ends.

This clonotype was picked up many times. The chain couples TRBV9 to TRBJ1-1; 9 bases are a match to TRBD1. CDR1 is SGDLS and CDR2 is YYNGEE in the germline V gene. Losses at the gene ends were 2 bases for V and 3 bases for J; bases not matched to a gene: 5. The CDR3 has 15 amino acids. CDR3 sequence: CASSVGQGAYTEAFF. The DNA of the CDR3 is TGTGCCAGCAGCGTGGGACAGGGCGCTTACACTGAAGCTTTCTTT.

This chain joins TRBV20-1 and TRBJ1-1; unclear D gene. The CDR3 covers 13 residues. Looked up from germline, CDR1 is DFQATT and CDR2 is SNEGSKA (reference sequence). V shed 0 bases and J shed 1 base, with 6 bases lying between them. CDR3 coding DNA: TGCAGTGCTAGAGAACGGAGGAACACTGAAGCTTTCTTT. Residues: CSARERRNTEAFF.

This clonotype has a handful of counts. A much larger clone differs from this one at a single base, so this may be a read error. This sequence joins TRBV20-1 and TRBJ2-3; 14 bases are a match to TRBD2. V lost 3 bases, J lost 2 bases, and 10 bases stayed unmatched. The CDR3 runs 18 residues. Germline assignment: CDR1 DFQATT and CDR2 SNEGSKA (reference sequence). The CDR3 spells CSASPGLAGAGFTDTQYF. The CDR3, as DNA: TGCAGTGCTAGTCCGGGACTAGCGGGAGCCGGGTTCACAGATACGCAGTATTTT.

The V and J genes are TRBV7-9 and TRBJ1-4; D ambiguous. Germline CDR1 is SEHNR and CDR2 is FQNEAQ (reference sequence). This CDR3 is 14 amino acids long. V was cut by 4 bases and J by 0 bases, with 6 bases left in between. The CDR3 sequence: CASSWVATNEKLFF. The CDR3 DNA sequence: TGTGCCAGCAGCTGGGTGGCAACTAATGAAAAACTGTTTTTT.

This clonotype was recorded many times. The rearrangement links TRBV7-6 to TRBJ2-3; D may be TRBD2 (6 bases). From germline, CDR1 is SGHVS and CDR2 FNYEAQ. V gave up 5 bases and J gave up 4 bases, with 13 bases separating them. CDR3 length: 14 residues. The CDR3 reads CASSGREFPDTQYF. CDR3 DNA sequence: TGTGCCAGCAGCGGACGGGAGTTCCCAGATACGCAGTATTTT.

Worth noting for this clonotype: A much more abundant neighbour one base away suggests this may be a read error. This rearrangement joins TRBV20-1 to TRBJ1-5; TRBD1 is a possible D gene (5 bases). CDR3 length equals 16 residues. The V gene's germline CDR1 is DFQATT and CDR2 SNEGSKA (reference sequence). V was shortened by 5 bases and J by 2 bases, with 19 bases between the two germline ends. The CDR3 DNA reads as TGCAGTGCTGGAGTCTGGGCCAGGGCGGGCAATCAGCCCCAGCATTTT. It encodes CSAGVWARAGNQPQHF.

This clonotype was seen many times. The chain joins TRBV7-9 to TRBJ2-7, with 7 positions matching TRBD2. Trimming cost V 8 bases and J 3 bases; bases outside gene matches: 4. Germline CDR1 reads SEHNR; CDR2 reads FQNEAQ (reference sequence). CDR3 length: 12 amino acids. CDR3 coding DNA: TGTGCCAGCGTGAGCGGGGACTACGAGCAGTACTTC. It specifies CASVSGDYEQYF. Variable domain in full (rest from reference TRBV7-9 and TRBJ2-7): DTGVSQNPRHKITKRGQNVTFRCDPISEHNRLYWYRQTLGQGPEFLTYFQNEAQLEKSRLLSDRFSAERPKGSFSTLEIQRTEQGDSAMYLCASVSGDYEQYFGPGTRLTVT.

This clonotype was recorded at least ten times. V is TRBV19 and J is TRBJ2-2; D may be TRBD2 (5 bases). Germline-derived CDR1 and CDR2 are LNHDA and SQIVND (reference sequence). Trimming took 7 bases from V and 2 from J, leaving 14 bases between them. The CDR3 is 15 residues long. CDR3 residues: CASNSGRTNTGELFF. The DNA for the CDR3 is TGTGCCAGTAACAGCGGACGCACCAACACCGGGGAGCTGTTTTTT.

V is TRBV3-1 and J is TRBJ2-1; the D gene is possibly TRBD1 (5 bases). With 0 bases removed from V and 3 bases from J, the gap between germline ends came to 15 bases. CDR1 is LGHDT, CDR2 YNNKEL, per germline (reference sequence). The CDR3 loop spans 17 amino acids. The CDR3 sequence: CASSQDRWAGHYNEQFF. CDR3 DNA sequence: TGTGCCAGCAGCCAAGATCGTTGGGCAGGGCACTACAATGAGCAGTTCTTC.

In its sample, this clonotype was seen once. The junction and the germline gene differ at one end; a read error may be behind it. The CDR3 bases are TGCGCCGGCAGCTCGGGACTGTCCTCCTACGAGCAGTACTTC. Translated, it gives CAGSSGLSSYEQYF. The V call is TRBV5-1, the J call TRBJ2-7, with D maybe TRBD2 (6 bases). Germline CDR1 is SGHRS and CDR2 is YFSETQ. This CDR3 spans 14 amino acids.

In its sample, this clonotype was seen many times. This sequence joins TRBV24-1 and TRBJ2-7, with D hard to call. V was trimmed by 1 base and J by 6 bases, leaving 6 bases between them. The CDR3 sequence is 12 residues long. Germline V gene data show CDR1 as KGHDR and CDR2 as SFDVKD. In DNA, the CDR3 is TGTGCCACCAGTGATTTAGCTCCCGAGCAGTACTTC. Its protein is CATSDLAPEQYF.

This clonotype was detected many times. The gene calls are TRBV30 and TRBJ2-1; 8 bases match TRBD1. This CDR3 is built from 14 residues. Unmatched junction bases numbered 11, after V lost 4 bases and J lost 9 bases. Germline-derived CDR1 and CDR2 are GTSNPN and SVGIG (reference sequence). CDR3 sequence reads: CAWTIGQGGIEQFF. For the CDR3, the DNA is TGTGCCTGGACGATCGGACAGGGTGGGATTGAGCAGTTCTTC. The complete variable domain, with remaining parts taken from reference TRBV30 and TRBJ2-1, reads SQTIHQWPATLVQPVGSPLSLECTVEGTSNPNLYWYRQAAGRGLQLLFYSVGIGQISSEVPQNLSASRPQDRQFILSSKKLLLSDSGFYLCAWTIGQGGIEQFFGPGTRLTVL.